This T cell receptor beta chain originates from a study of CD8+ T cells in alopecia areata listed by TCRdb under 2018. About the investigation overall: The treated patients, all with moderate-to-severe alopecia areata, were enrolled in an open-label pilot trial of oral tofacitinib given at 5 to 10 mg twice daily. In humans, TCRbeta sequencing was performed on scalp tissue and on sorted CD4+ and CD8+ peripheral blood T cells from healthy controls and from patients with patchy or totalis/universalis alopecia areata. Amplification of TCRbeta CDR3 regions was done by immunoSEQ multiplex PCR using 35 Vbeta forward primers and 13 Jbeta reverse primers. In both human patients and the C3H/HeJ mouse model, the study applied high-throughput TCRbeta sequencing to look at T cell clonal expansion in alopecia areata. RNA came from the PAXgene miRNA kit for fixed scalp, the miRNeasy kit for PBMCs, and the RNeasy kit for mouse skin. Patients on tofacitinib were biopsied at baseline and after 4 and 24 weeks of treatment, and several of the patients also had a later scalp biopsy. Patients stayed on tofacitinib for 6 to 18 months and then had 6 months of follow-up off drug so that delayed response and recurrence could be assessed. Scalp clonality was compared among normal scalp (n=4), patchy alopecia areata scalp (n=8), and alopecia totalis/universalis scalp (n=8).

In its sample, this clone was seen a few times. No antigen is known for it. Base-call qualities are not available, and no considerably larger clone is one nucleotide away. Peripheral blood and lesional scalp punch biopsies were obtained from patients with alopecia areata. PBMCs were separated by density centrifugation and stained for CD3, CD4 and CD8, after which CD4+ and CD8+ T cells were sorted on a FACSAria. Libraries were prepared through the immunoSEQ multiplex PCR assay. RNA was extracted from all samples and reverse transcribed into cDNA as template for TCR sequencing. First-strand cDNA was synthesized using SuperScript III with a 2:1 mix of oligo-dT and random hexamers. Amplification bias was assessed with a synthetic immune receptor repertoire, and residual bias was removed computationally. In the original analysis: Raw reads were preprocessed to remove errors, and CDR3 was defined by IMGT conventions from the conserved cysteine to phenylalanine. Clonality was computed as 1 minus the Shannon entropy, with the entropy normalized by log2 of the number of productive unique TCRs. CD4 or CD8 identity of scalp clones was inferred by cross-referencing scalp TCRbeta sequences with sorted blood CD4 and CD8 repertoires. Imported from immuneACCESS, the table was reduced by TCRdb to in-frame sequences with V and J called. These copies leave out some clones; in studies compared against another copy, an unresolved V gene accounts for under half, and the cause of the remainder is not known. V and J calls and clone size come straight from that table; D and trimming were deduced from the DNA. The sample has 90,000 to 100,000 clones on record, 35% to 45% of them singletons. Jointly, the top ten make up approximately 1.5% of the sample.

Results and caveats for the whole study, not just this receptor: Lesional scalp, especially in alopecia totalis/universalis, showed higher clonality and more expanded CD8+ clones than normal scalp, suggesting antigenic drive. Shared TCR sequences between patients were less evident than in mice, which may be partly attributable to HLA diversity in the patient population. Unlike mouse skin, where gammadelta T cells dominate, normal human skin contains resident alphabeta T cells that get sequenced too, which complicates analysis of the scalp TCR repertoire.

This clonotype was sampled from a human donor with alopecia areata. The sample consisted of CD4+ T cells sorted from blood.

The base sequence is TGTGCCAGCAGCTTAGTTGGTACAGGGGTTAATGAAAAACTGTTTTTT. This translates into CASSLVGTGVNEKLFF. The chain couples TRBV7-2 to TRBJ1-4; TRBD1 fits 7 bases in the junction. Relative to germline, V is missing 1 base and J is missing 4 bases, with 6 bases of the junction outside any gene match. Taken from cysteine to phenylalanine, the CDR3 has 16 residues. Only CDR3 DNA remains: 48 bases, in frame from the first base. CDR1 and CDR2 (SGHTA, FQGNSA) derive from the germline V gene.